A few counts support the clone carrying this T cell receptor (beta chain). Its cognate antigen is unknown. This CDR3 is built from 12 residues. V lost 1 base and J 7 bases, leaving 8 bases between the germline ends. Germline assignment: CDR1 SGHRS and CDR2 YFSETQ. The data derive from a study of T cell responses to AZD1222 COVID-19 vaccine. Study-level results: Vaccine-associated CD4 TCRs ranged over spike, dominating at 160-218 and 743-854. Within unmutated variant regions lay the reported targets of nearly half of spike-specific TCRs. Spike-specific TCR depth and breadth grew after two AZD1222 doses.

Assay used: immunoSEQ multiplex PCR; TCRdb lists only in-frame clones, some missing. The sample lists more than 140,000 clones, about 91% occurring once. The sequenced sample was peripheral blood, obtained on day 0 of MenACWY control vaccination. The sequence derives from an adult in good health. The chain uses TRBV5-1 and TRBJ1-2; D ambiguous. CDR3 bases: TGCGCCAGCAGCTTGAGTACTGGTGGCTACACCTTC. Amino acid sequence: CASSLSTGGYTF.